The next 18 T cell receptor beta chains were all read from a single sample in a study of blood T cell repertoires in COVID-19. Repertoires were generated with immunoSEQ multiplex PCR, while TCRdb's copy carries only in-frame clones and drops some. The data hold fewer than 250,000 clones, with about four fifths observed a single time. The sample taken for sequencing was PBMCs or T cells enriched from blood (not recorded which). These receptors originate from a woman in her thirties or forties who had been exposed to COVID-19.

This chain connects TRBV28 to TRBJ2-2; D perhaps matches TRBD2 (6 bases). V was pared by 7 bases and J by 7 bases, with 19 bases between. The CDR3 runs to 15 residues. Germline CDR1 is MDHEN and CDR2 is SYDVKM. Here the CDR3 reads CASKGSGRGGGELFF. DNA for the CDR3: TGTGCCAGCAAGGGGTCAGGCCGGGGAGGCGGGGAGCTGTTTTTT.

The chain links TRBV18 to TRBJ1-4, with a weak D call TRBD1 (6 bases). Germline CDR1 is KGHSH and CDR2 is LQKENI. The CDR3 extends over 16 amino acids. Trimming left V 1 base short and J 8 bases short, with 17 bases between. CDR3 coding DNA: TGTGCCAGCTCACCACAAGATACAGGGCAAGGCGAAAAACTGTTTTTT. Amino acid sequence: CASSPQDTGQGEKLFF. The entire variable domain, with the rest obtained from reference TRBV18 and TRBJ1-4, is as follows: NAGVMQNPRHLVRRRGQEARLRCSPMKGHSHVYWYRQLPEEGLKFMVYLQKENIIDESGMPKERFSAEFPKEGPSILRIQQVVRGDSAAYFCASSPQDTGQGEKLFFGSGTQLSVL.

The V call is TRBV21-1, the J call TRBJ2-1; the table's D gene call, TRBD1, was not cross checked with the DNA. TRBV21-1 is noted as a pseudogene. CDR3 length equals 14 residues. CDR3 coding DNA: TGTGCCAGCAGCAACGGACAGACTTACAATGAGCAGTTCTTC. It translates to CASSNGQTYNEQFF.

The CDR3 protein is CASSYSTGRRGTEAFF. CDR3 nucleotide sequence: TGTGCCAGCAGTTACTCGACAGGGAGGCGGGGCACTGAAGCTTTCTTT. The chain has TRBV6-5 and TRBJ1-1; 7 bases match TRBD1. This CDR3 comprises 16 residues. V shed 0 bases, J shed 4 bases, and the junction held 8 bases outside the gene matches. The germline CDR1 and CDR2 sequences are MNHEY and SVGAGI.

V is TRBV6-5 and J is TRBJ2-1; no definite D call. Germline V gene sequence: CDR1 MNHEY, CDR2 SVGAGI. Trimming stripped 6 bases from V and 6 bases from J, with 12 bases between. This CDR3 contains 13 residues. The chain's CDR3 is CASRSGSRNEQFF. CDR3 nucleotide sequence: TGTGCCAGCAGGTCGGGTTCTCGCAATGAGCAGTTCTTC.

The chain employs TRBV5-1 and TRBJ1-1; 9 bases align to TRBD1. The CDR3 length is 16 residues. The trim removed 3 bases at V and 5 bases at J, leaving 11 bases unmatched. Germline CDR1 and CDR2: SGHRS and YFSETQ. CDR3 region: CASSYTGTGWGTEAFF. The CDR3 DNA reads TGCGCCAGCAGCTACACCGGGACAGGGTGGGGGACTGAAGCTTTCTTT. The variable domain in full, with the rest retrieved from reference TRBV5-1 and TRBJ1-1, is KAGVTQTPRYLIKTRGQQVTLSCSPISGHRSVSWYQQTPGQGLQFLFEYFSETQRNKGNFPGRFSGRQFSNSRSEMNVSTLELGDSALYLCASSYTGTGWGTEAFFGQGTRLTVV.

The rearrangement joins TRBV2 to TRBJ2-1; 9 positions agree with TRBD2. Trimming cost V 2 bases and J 8 bases; bases outside gene matches: 7. Germline V CDR1 and CDR2: SNHLY, FYNNEI. There are 15 residues in the CDR3. This CDR3 reads CASSELSGGRHEQFF. Here the CDR3 DNA reads TGTGCCAGCAGTGAATTAAGCGGGGGGCGGCATGAGCAGTTCTTC.

This clone was picked up a small number of times. The chain links TRBV4-3 to TRBJ1-3, with a possible D match to TRBD1 (5 bases). V shed 1 base and J shed 0 bases, with 7 bases lying between them. The CDR3 is 15 amino acids. CDR1 and CDR2 (germline): LGHNA, YSLEER. This chain's CDR3 is CASSQGGGSGNTIYF. CDR3 sequence (DNA): TGCGCCAGCAGCCAAGGGGGGGGCTCTGGAAACACCATATATTTT.

The genes are TRBV28 and TRBJ1-1; D perhaps matches TRBD1 (6 bases). The CDR3 has 15 residues. Germline V lookup: CDR1 MDHEN, CDR2 SYDVKM. V shed 5 bases and J shed 4 bases, with 17 bases lying between them. The CDR3 sequence: CASSIWTALGTEAFF. CDR3 DNA sequence: TGTGCCAGCAGTATCTGGACAGCCTTGGGCACTGAAGCTTTCTTT.

The J gene is TRBJ1-2, the V gene TRBV2; 7 bases are a match to TRBD1. The CDR3 consists of 14 residues. Germline values: CDR1 SNHLY, CDR2 FYNNEI. Trimming removed 9 bases from V and 0 bases from J; junction bases left unmatched: 7. CDR3 in amino acids: CAREPGQTNYGYTF. CDR3 DNA sequence: TGTGCCAGGGAGCCGGGACAGACTAACTATGGCTACACCTTC. The complete variable domain, with remaining parts taken from reference TRBV2 and TRBJ1-2, reads EPEVTQTPSHQVTQMGQEVILRCVPISNHLYFYWYRQILGQKVEFLVSFYNNEISEKSEIFDDQFSVERPDGSNFTLKIRSTKLEDSAMYFCAREPGQTNYGYTFGSGTRLTVV.

The J gene is TRBJ2-3, the V gene TRBV7-6, with 7 nucleotides matching TRBD2. V dropped 5 bases and J dropped 0; count of bases not matched to a gene: 5. CDR3 size: 15 residues. Germline CDR1 reads SGHVS; CDR2 reads FNYEAQ. The DNA for the CDR3 is TGTGCCAGCAGCCGCGGCGGGGGAAGCACAGATACGCAGTATTTT. Encoded protein: CASSRGGGSTDTQYF.

The CDR3 spells CASSSVRQGYNEAFF. The CDR3 bases are TGTGCCAGCAGTTCTGTCCGGCAGGGGTACAATGAAGCTTTCTTT. This chain links TRBV6-2 or TRBV6-3 with TRBJ1-1; D may be TRBD1 (6 bases). The V gene lost 4 bases and the J gene lost 7 bases, with 19 bases spanning the gap. Germline CDR1 reads MNHEY; CDR2 reads SVGEGT. The length of the CDR3 is 15 residues.

The gene calls are TRBV5-4 and TRBJ1-6, with TRBD1 identical over 10 bases. The CDR3 sequence is 15 residues long. CDR1 is SGHNT, CDR2 YYREEE, per germline (reference sequence). J lost 7 bases, V lost 3 bases, and 4 bases had no gene match. The CDR3 loop reads CASSSRDRGNSPLHF. The CDR3 DNA is TGTGCCAGCAGCTCCCGGGACAGGGGAAATTCACCCCTCCACTTT.

The chain has TRBV7-3 and TRBJ2-5; 11 bases fit TRBD2. The V gene end was trimmed by 4 bases and the J gene end by 4 bases; junction bases not matched to a gene: 2. The V gene's germline CDR1 is SGHTA and CDR2 FQGTGA. This CDR3 contains 14 residues. The CDR3 region is CASSSSGGTETQYF. Here the CDR3 DNA reads TGTGCCAGCAGCTCTAGCGGGGGGACAGAGACCCAGTACTTC. The complete variable domain, with remaining parts taken from reference TRBV7-3 and TRBJ2-5, reads GAGVSQTPSNKVTEKGKYVELRCDPISGHTALYWYRQSLGQGPEFLIYFQGTGAADDSGLPNDRFFAVRPEGSVSTLKIQRTERGDSAVYLCASSSSGGTETQYFGPGTRLLVL.

V and J are TRBV2 and TRBJ2-7; D remains ambiguous. From germline, CDR1 is SNHLY and CDR2 FYNNEI. The CDR3 consists of 13 residues. V was trimmed by 4 bases and J by 0 bases, leaving 7 bases between them. This CDR3 is CASSARLSYEQYF. As DNA, the CDR3 is TGTGCCAGCAGTGCCAGACTCTCCTACGAGCAGTACTTC.

The gene calls are TRBV15 and TRBJ1-5; D uncertain. Trimming took 0 bases from V and 4 from J, leaving 4 bases between them. The germline V gene encodes CDR1 LNHNV and CDR2 YYDKDF (reference sequence). CDR3 length: 13 residues. CDR3 loop: CATSRDRNQPQHF. In DNA form, the CDR3 reads TGTGCCACCAGCAGAGATCGGAATCAGCCCCAGCATTTT.

The chain links TRBV2 to TRBJ2-1; the D is unclear. Trimming stripped 2 bases from V and 8 bases from J, with 13 bases between. CDR1 SNHLY and CDR2 FYNNEI come from the germline V gene. The CDR3 is 14 residues long. The CDR3: CASSESLSLHEQFF. The CDR3 coding sequence is TGTGCCAGCAGTGAAAGTCTGAGTTTGCATGAGCAGTTCTTC.

V and J are TRBV13 and TRBJ1-2; 7 nucleotides agree with TRBD1. The CDR3 is made up of 14 amino acids. With V trimmed by 5 bases and J by 7 bases, 10 bases remained unmatched. From germline, CDR1 is PRHDT and CDR2 FYEKMQ (reference sequence). CDR3 DNA: TGTGCCAGCAGCCTAGAGGGGGCGTCAGCTGGCTACACCTTC. Protein sequence: CASSLEGASAGYTF.